Below, one TCR beta chain is given with its context. Its antigen remains undetermined. No base quality values were provided; no much bigger clone lies one nucleotide off. This specimen comes from a study of blood T cell repertoires in COVID-19 (dated by TCRdb to 2020 to 2022). With regard to the full study: The collaborator samples originated in the United States, Italy and Spain and spanned the acute and convalescent phases of COVID-19. Sample metadata almost always included a de-identified subject ID, COVID-19 status, age in years and sex. Subjects who had been exposed to COVID-19, were actively infected with it, or had recovered from it provided the deeply sampled blood TCRbeta repertoires that made up the dataset. Where available, HLA class I and class II types were taken from metadata supplied by the sample provider and were not determined by assay-based typing. The samples were drawn from two sources: the first 160 participants of the ongoing ImmuneRACE study, and fewer than 1,500 subjects contributed by 6 global collaborators. The material from the prospective study consisted of cDNA or gDNA derived from T cells, B-cell-depleted T cells, or PBMCs. The repertoires were released in a freely available public database intended as a resource for research on the immune response to SARS-CoV-2. Overall study results and their limits: The quantity of clinical and demographic metadata differed by source and by participant and was supplied without curation.

TCRbeta CDR3 regions were amplified from genomic DNA by means of the immunoSEQ Assay, a bias-controlled multiplex PCR. The paper's data handling went like this. Within the assay, amplification of reference gene primers was used to estimate how many nucleated cells each sample contained. Sequence reads were collapsed and filtered to measure the absolute abundance of every unique TCRbeta CDR3 rearrangement. Productive Simpson clonality was computed per sample as the square root of Simpson's diversity index over productive rearrangements. Not all clones reach the TCRdb copy of this immuneACCESS table, which keeps in-frame sequences only. Checked studies attribute under half of the gap to unresolved V genes and leave the rest unexplained. V, J and clone size reflect that table, while D and trimming were determined from the DNA. The sample has about 200,000 clones on record, around 90% of them singletons. 5.5% to 8% of the sample lies in the top ten.

Another Seattle source contributed samples from volunteer blood donors who had recovered from COVID-19. Each collaborating institution followed its own protocols to collect whole blood in K2EDTA tubes. For TCRbeta analysis, collaborators shipped samples as frozen whole blood, isolated PBMCs, or DNA extracted from either of those sample types. Germline trimming amounts to 2 bases on V and 10 bases on J, with 12 as the count of junction bases outside the gene matches. From the germline V gene, CDR1 is SNHLY and CDR2 is FYNNEI. The CDR3 starts with the cysteine, ends with the phenylalanine, and has 16 residues. Of all the DNA, just the CDR3 is kept, 48 bases in frame from base 1.

Here the chain combines TRBV2 and TRBJ2-1; the junction holds 9 bases that match TRBD1. Source material: peripheral blood. This TCR came from a man aged 60 to 69 who had recovered from COVID-19. The DNA sequence is given as TGTGCCAGCAGTGAAAAGGGGACAGGGCCCAGGAGGGAGCAGTTCTTC. This gives the protein CASSEKGTGPRREQFF. The full variable domain, completed from the reference TRBV2 and TRBJ2-1 proteins outside the CDR3, reads EPEVTQTPSHQVTQMGQEVILRCVPISNHLYFYWYRQILGQKVEFLVSFYNNEISEKSEIFDDQFSVERPDGSNFTLKIRSTKLEDSAMYFCASSEKGTGPRREQFFGPGTRLTVL.